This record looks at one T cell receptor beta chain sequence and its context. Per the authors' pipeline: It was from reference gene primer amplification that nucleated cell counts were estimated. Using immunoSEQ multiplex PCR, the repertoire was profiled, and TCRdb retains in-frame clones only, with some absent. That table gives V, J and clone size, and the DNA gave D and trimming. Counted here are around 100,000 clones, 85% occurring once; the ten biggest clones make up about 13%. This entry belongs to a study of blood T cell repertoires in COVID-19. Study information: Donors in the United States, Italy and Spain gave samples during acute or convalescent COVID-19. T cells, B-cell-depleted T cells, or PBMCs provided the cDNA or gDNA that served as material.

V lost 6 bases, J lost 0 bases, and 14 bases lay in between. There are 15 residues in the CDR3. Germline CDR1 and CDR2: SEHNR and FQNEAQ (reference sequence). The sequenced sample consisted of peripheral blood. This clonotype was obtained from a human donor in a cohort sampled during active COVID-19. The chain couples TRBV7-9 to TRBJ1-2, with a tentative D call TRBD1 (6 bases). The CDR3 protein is CASSPWTASNYGYTF. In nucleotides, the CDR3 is TGTGCCAGCAGTCCCTGGACAGCGTCTAACTATGGCTACACCTTC.